Described below is a single TCR beta chain sequence and its context. What it binds is unknown. This entry belongs to a study of vaccination effects on CD4 cells after COVID-19. About the research overall: Prior to sequencing, the ViraFEST assay stimulated PBMC with viral peptide pools, which expanded the antigen-specific CD4+ T cells. The study, taken as a whole, reports: Common cold coronaviruses were cross-recognized by only 1 of 255 vaccine-induced clones in healthy vaccinees. Substantial clonal contraction characterized both infection- and vaccine-induced clones late after vaccination.

Germline values: CDR1 KGHDR, CDR2 SFDVKD. The length of the CDR3 is 14 residues. J gave up 7 bases and V 3 bases, and 5 bases lay outside the gene matches. Between days 10 and 11 of culture, CD4+ T cells were separated out. Two doses of BNT162b2 or mRNA-1273 vaccine were administered to participants. On both days 3 and 7, half of the culture medium was replaced with IL-2 medium. Only in-frame clones appear in the TCRdb table, and some are missing; sequencing was by immunoSEQ multiplex PCR. This sample has 72,000 or so clones, with around 69% found just once. The material was CD4+ T cells from PBMCs cultured without peptide, obtained after COVID-19 vaccination. The chain recombines TRBV24-1 with TRBJ1-2; 9 positions match TRBD1. This TCR derives from a human donor who received a COVID-19 vaccine. This CDR3 reads CATSDPDRGGGYTF. Written as DNA, the CDR3 is TGTGCCACCAGTGATCCGGACAGGGGAGGTGGCTACACCTTC.